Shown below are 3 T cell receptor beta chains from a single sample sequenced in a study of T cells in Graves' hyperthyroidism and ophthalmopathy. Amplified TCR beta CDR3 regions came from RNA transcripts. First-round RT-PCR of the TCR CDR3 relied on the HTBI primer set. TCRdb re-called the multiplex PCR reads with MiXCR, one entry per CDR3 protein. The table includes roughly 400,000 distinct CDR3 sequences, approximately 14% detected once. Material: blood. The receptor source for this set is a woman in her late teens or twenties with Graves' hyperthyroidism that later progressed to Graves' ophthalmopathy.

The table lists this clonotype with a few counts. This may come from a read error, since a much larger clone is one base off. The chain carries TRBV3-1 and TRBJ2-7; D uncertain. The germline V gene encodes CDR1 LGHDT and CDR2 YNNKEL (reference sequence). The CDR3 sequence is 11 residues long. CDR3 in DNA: TGTGCCAGCAGCCAGGGGTCGGAGCAGAACTTC. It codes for CASSQGSEQNF.

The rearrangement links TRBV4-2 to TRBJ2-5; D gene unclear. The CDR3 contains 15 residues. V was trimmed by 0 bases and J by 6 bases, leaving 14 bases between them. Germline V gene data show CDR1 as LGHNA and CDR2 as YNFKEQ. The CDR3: CASSQDRIAQQTQYF. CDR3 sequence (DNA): TGTGCCAGCAGCCAAGATCGAATAGCTCAACAGACCCAGTACTTC.

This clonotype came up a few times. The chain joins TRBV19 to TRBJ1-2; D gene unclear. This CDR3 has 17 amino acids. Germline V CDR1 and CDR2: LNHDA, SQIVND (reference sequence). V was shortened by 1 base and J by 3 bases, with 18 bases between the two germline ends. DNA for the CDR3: TGTGCCAGTAGTATAGGGGTACCGGGTCCGACACACTATGGCTACACCTTC. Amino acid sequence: CASSIGVPGPTHYGYTF.